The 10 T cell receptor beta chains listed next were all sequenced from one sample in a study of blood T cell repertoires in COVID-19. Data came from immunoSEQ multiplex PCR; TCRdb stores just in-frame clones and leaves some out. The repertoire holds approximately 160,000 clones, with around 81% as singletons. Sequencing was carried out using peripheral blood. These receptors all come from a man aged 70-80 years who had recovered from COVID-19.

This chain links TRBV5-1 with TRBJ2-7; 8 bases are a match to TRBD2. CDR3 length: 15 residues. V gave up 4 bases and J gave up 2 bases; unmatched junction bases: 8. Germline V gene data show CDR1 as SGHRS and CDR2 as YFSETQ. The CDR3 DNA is TGCGCCAGCAGCCCGGGGGTAGCGGGGCCCTACGAGCAGTACTTC. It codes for CASSPGVAGPYEQYF.

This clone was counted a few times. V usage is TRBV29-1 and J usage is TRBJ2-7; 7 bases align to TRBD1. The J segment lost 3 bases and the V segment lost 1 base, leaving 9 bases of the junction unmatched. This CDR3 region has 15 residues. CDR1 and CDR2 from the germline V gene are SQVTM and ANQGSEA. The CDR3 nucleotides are TGCAGCGTTGAAGGCCGGACAGGAGGAGTCTACGAGCAGTACTTC. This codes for CSVEGRTGGVYEQYF.

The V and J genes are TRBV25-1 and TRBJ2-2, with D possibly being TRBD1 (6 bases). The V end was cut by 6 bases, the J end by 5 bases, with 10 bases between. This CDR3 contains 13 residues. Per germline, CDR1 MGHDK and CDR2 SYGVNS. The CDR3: CASRAQGTGELFF. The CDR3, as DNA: TGTGCCAGCAGAGCTCAGGGGACCGGGGAGCTGTTTTTT.

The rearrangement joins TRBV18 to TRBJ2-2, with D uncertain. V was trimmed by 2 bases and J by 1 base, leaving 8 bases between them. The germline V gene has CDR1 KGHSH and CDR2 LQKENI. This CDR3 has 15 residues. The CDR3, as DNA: TGTGCCAGCTCACCAAACCAGGTGAACACCGGGGAGCTGTTTTTT. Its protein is CASSPNQVNTGELFF.

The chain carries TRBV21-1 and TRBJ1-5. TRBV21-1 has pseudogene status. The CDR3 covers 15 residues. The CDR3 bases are TGTGCCAGCAACCAGGTCAATCGAGGGTATCAGCCCCAGCATTTT. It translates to CASNQVNRGYQPQHF.

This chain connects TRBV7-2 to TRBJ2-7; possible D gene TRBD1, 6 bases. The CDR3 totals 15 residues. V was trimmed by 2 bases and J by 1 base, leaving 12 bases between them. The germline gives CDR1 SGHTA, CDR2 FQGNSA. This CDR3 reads CASSLMATGSYEQYF. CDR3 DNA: TGTGCCAGCAGCTTAATGGCGACAGGTTCCTACGAGCAGTACTTC.

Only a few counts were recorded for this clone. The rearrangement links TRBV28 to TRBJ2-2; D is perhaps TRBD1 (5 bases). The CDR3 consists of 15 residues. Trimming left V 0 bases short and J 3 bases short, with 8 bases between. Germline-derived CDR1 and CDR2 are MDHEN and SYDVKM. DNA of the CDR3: TGTGCCAGCAGTTTATGGGGGCCCGACACCGGGGAGCTGTTTTTT. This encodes CASSLWGPDTGELFF. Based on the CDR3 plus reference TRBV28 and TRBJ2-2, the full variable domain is DVKVTQSSRYLVKRTGEKVFLECVQDMDHENMFWYRQDPGLGLRLIYFSYDVKMKEKGDIPEGYSVSREKKERFSLILESASTNQTSMYLCASSLWGPDTGELFFGEGSRLTVL.

The chain's CDR3 is CASSLSTYEQYF. The CDR3 DNA follows: TGTGCCAGCAGCTTATCCACCTACGAGCAGTACTTC. This chain connects TRBV7-9 to TRBJ2-7; D call uncertain. Germline V CDR1 and CDR2: SEHNR, FQNEAQ (reference sequence). This CDR3 is built from 12 residues. V lost 2 bases and J lost 2, with 4 bases in between.

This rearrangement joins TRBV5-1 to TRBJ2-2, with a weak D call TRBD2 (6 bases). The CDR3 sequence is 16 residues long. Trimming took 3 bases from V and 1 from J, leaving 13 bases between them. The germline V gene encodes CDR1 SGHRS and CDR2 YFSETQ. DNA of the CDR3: TGCGCCAGCAGCTCCTTTGGAGGGTTGAACACCGGGGAGCTGTTTTTT. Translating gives CASSSFGGLNTGELFF.

CDR3 amino acids: CASSSGGDRRQTGGGNEQFF. For the CDR3, the DNA is TGTGCCAGCAGCTCCGGGGGAGACAGGAGGCAGACGGGAGGAGGCAATGAGCAGTTCTTC. This chain connects TRBV28 to TRBJ2-1; D perhaps matches TRBD2 (7 bases). Per the germline V gene, CDR1 is MDHEN and CDR2 is SYDVKM. CDR3 size: 20 residues. Trimming removed 6 bases at V and 6 bases at J, with 33 bases between. The variable domain in full, with the rest retrieved from reference TRBV28 and TRBJ2-1, is DVKVTQSSRYLVKRTGEKVFLECVQDMDHENMFWYRQDPGLGLRLIYFSYDVKMKEKGDIPEGYSVSREKKERFSLILESASTNQTSMYLCASSSGGDRRQTGGGNEQFFGPGTRLTVL.